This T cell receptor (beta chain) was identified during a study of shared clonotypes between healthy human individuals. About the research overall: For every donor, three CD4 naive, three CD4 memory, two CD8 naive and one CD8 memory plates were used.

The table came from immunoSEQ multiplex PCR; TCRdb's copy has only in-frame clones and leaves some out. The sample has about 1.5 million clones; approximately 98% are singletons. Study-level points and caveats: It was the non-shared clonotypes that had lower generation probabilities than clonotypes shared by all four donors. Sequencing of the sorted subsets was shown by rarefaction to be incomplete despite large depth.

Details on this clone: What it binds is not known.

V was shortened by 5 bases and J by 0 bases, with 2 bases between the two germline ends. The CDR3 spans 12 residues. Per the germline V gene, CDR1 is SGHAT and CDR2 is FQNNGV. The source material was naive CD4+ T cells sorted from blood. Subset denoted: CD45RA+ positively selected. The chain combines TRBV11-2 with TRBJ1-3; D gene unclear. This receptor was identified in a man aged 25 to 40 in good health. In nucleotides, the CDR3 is TGTGCCAGCAGCAACTCTGGAAACACCATATATTTT. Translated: CASSNSGNTIYF.